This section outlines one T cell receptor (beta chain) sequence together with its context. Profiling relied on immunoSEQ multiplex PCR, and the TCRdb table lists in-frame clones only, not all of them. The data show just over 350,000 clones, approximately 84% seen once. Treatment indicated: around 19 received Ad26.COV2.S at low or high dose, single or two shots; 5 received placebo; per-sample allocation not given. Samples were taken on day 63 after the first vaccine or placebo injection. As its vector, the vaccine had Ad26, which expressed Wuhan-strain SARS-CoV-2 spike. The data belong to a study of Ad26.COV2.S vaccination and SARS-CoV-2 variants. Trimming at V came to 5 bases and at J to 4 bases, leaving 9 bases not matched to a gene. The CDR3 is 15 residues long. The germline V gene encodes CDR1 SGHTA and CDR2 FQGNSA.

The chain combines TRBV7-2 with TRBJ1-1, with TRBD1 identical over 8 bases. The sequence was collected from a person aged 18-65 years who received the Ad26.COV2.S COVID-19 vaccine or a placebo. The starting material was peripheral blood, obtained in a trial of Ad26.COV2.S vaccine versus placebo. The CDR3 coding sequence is TGTGCCAGCAGCATACAGACAGGGGCTACCACTGAAGCTTTCTTT. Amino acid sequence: CASSIQTGATTEAFF. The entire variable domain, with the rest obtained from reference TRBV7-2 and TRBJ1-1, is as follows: GAGVSQSPSNKVTEKGKDVELRCDPISGHTALYWYRQSLGQGLEFLIYFQGNSAPDKSGLPSDRFSAERTGGSVSTLTIQRTQQEDSAVYLCASSIQTGATTEAFFGQGTRLTVV.